The next 20 T cell receptor beta chains were all read from a single sample in a study of cytomegalovirus exposure and HLA in healthy donors. 13 Jbeta primers and 60 Vbeta primers were used for the PCR. Profiling relied on immunoSEQ multiplex PCR, and the TCRdb table lists in-frame clones only, not all of them. The sample consists of 90,000 or so clones, roughly 80% of them appearing once. The sequencing sample was made of PBMCs. These receptors were taken from a man aged 45-65 years in good health and CMV-seropositive.

The chain couples TRBV13 to TRBJ1-1; no firm D call. CDR3 size: 13 residues. From germline, CDR1 is PRHDT and CDR2 FYEKMQ (reference sequence). Trimming removed 6 bases at V and 0 bases at J, with 8 bases between. The CDR3, as DNA: TGTGCCAGCAGAGACTATATGAACACTGAAGCTTTCTTT. Its translation: CASRDYMNTEAFF.

The count of this clone is one. Written as DNA, the CDR3 is TGCAGCGCAACCGTAGGGGCGGACACTGAAGCTTTCTTT. As protein: CSATVGADTEAFF. The rearrangement links TRBV29-1 to TRBJ1-1; D may be TRBD1 (5 bases). V lost 7 bases to trimming and J lost 3 bases, with 15 bases between them. This CDR3 region has 13 residues. CDR1 is SQVTM, CDR2 ANQGSEA, per germline.

In regard to this clone: The junction does not match germline at one end; this may be a read error. The rearrangement uses TRBV7-9 and TRBJ2-7; TRBD1 aligns across 10 bases. From germline, CDR1 is SEHNR and CDR2 FQNEAQ (reference sequence). The CDR3 is 17 residues long. The CDR3 DNA reads TGTTCCAGCAGCCAAGACCCCCGGGACAGGGGATCCTACGAGCAGTACTTC. It yields the protein CSSSQDPRDRGSYEQYF.

The rearrangement uses TRBV7-2 and TRBJ2-7; 12 bases are a match to TRBD2. The CDR3 is made up of 15 amino acids. The V segment lost 5 bases and the J segment 6 bases; nucleotides outside the gene matches: 8. The germline CDR1 and CDR2 sequences are SGHTA and FQGNSA. CDR3 sequence reads: CASSTRLAGASEQYF. Here the CDR3 DNA reads TGTGCCAGCAGCACCCGACTAGCGGGAGCGTCCGAGCAGTACTTC.

The rearrangement uses TRBV25-1 and TRBJ2-7; 8 positions agree with TRBD2. Trimming cost V 2 bases and J 10 bases; bases outside gene matches: 10. The CDR3 has 14 amino acids. The V gene's germline CDR1 is MGHDK and CDR2 SYGVNS. CDR3 in amino acids: CASSEAGGSKPQYF. In DNA form, the CDR3 reads TGTGCCAGCAGTGAAGCGGGAGGCTCCAAGCCCCAGTACTTC.

The chain carries TRBV11-2 and TRBJ1-2; D ambiguous. V was pared by 5 bases and J by 4 bases, with 5 bases between. This CDR3 has 11 amino acids. Germline V gives CDR1 SGHAT, CDR2 FQNNGV. The CDR3 DNA reads as TGTGCCAGCAGCGGGAGCTATGGCTACACCTTC. As protein: CASSGSYGYTF.

This chain joins TRBV5-1 and TRBJ2-5, with TRBD2 matching over 9 bases. CDR3 length: 15 residues. Germline V gene data show CDR1 as SGHRS and CDR2 as YFSETQ. The J segment lost 0 bases and the V segment lost 5 bases, leaving 5 bases of the junction unmatched. The DNA for the CDR3 is TGCGCCAGCAGTCCCTCTAGCGGGGACCAAGAGACCCAGTACTTC. It encodes CASSPSSGDQETQYF.

The CDR3 protein is CASSLGHLSEKLFF. In nucleotides, the CDR3 is TGTGCCAGCAGCTTGGGACACCTTAGTGAAAAACTGTTTTTT. The V and J genes are TRBV5-4 and TRBJ1-4; D unclear. V lost 0 bases and J 7 bases, leaving 10 bases between the germline ends. The V gene's germline CDR1 is SGHNT and CDR2 YYREEE (reference sequence). The CDR3 totals 14 residues.

The chain has TRBV7-8 and TRBJ2-2, with D perhaps TRBD1 (6 bases). Per germline, CDR1 SGHVS and CDR2 FQNEAQ. Trimming pared 5 bases from V and 6 bases from J, leaving 16 bases between. This CDR3 region has 15 residues. The CDR3 DNA is TGTGCCAGCAGCCGGGACACGGGTTTCGCCGGGGAGCTGTTTTTT. Translating gives CASSRDTGFAGELFF. The full variable domain, with the rest looked up from reference TRBV7-8 and TRBJ2-2, is GAGVSQSPRYKVAKRGQDVALRCDPISGHVSLFWYQQALGQGPEFLTYFQNEAQLDKSGLPSDRFFAERPEGSVSTLKIQRTQQEDSAVYLCASSRDTGFAGELFFGEGSRLTVL.

This clone was observed a handful of times. The chain carries TRBV6-5 and TRBJ2-3; 7 bases align to TRBD2. CDR3 length: 15 amino acids. V shed 4 bases and J 3 bases; nucleotides not matched to a gene: 7. The germline V gene encodes CDR1 MNHEY and CDR2 SVGAGI. The CDR3 DNA sequence: TGTGCCAGCAGTTTGTCGGCGGGAGTGACAGATACGCAGTATTTT. Translation gives CASSLSAGVTDTQYF.

This clone occurred a few times. This chain uses TRBV19 with TRBJ2-7; 7 positions match TRBD2. V shed 4 bases, J shed 3 bases, and the junction held 6 bases outside the gene matches. Germline values: CDR1 LNHDA, CDR2 SQIVND (reference sequence). This CDR3 has 14 residues. The CDR3 loop reads CASSREGSFYEQYF. The CDR3 region has the DNA TGTGCCAGTAGTAGGGAGGGGTCCTTCTACGAGCAGTACTTC.

The chain uses TRBV5-1 and TRBJ2-7; perhaps TRBD1 as D (5 bases). CDR1 and CDR2 from the germline V gene are SGHRS and YFSETQ. The CDR3 has 14 residues. With 1 base removed from V and 1 base from J, the gap between germline ends came to 9 bases. The CDR3 loop reads CASSLTAGSYEQYF. DNA for the CDR3: TGCGCCAGCAGCTTGACAGCAGGGTCCTACGAGCAGTACTTC.

The rearrangement uses TRBV5-6 and TRBJ2-5, with 9 bases matching TRBD2. The closer fit of TRBJ2-7 to the DNA end suggests the J call may be wrong. Germline loops: CDR1 SGHDT, CDR2 YYEEEE. The CDR3 is 14 residues long. The CDR3 DNA is TGTGCCAGCATCGTAGCGGGAGCCAGCAACGAGCAGTACTTC. This encodes CASIVAGASNEQYF.

This chain joins TRBV7-2 and TRBJ2-7; 7 nucleotides align to TRBD1. This CDR3 has 12 amino acids. Germline V gene data show CDR1 as SGHTA and CDR2 as FQGNSA. J was trimmed by 11 bases and V by 5 bases; bases with no gene match: 9. Here the CDR3 DNA reads TGTGCCAGCAGCGTCGGGACAGACAAGGAGTACTTC. Translated: CASSVGTDKEYF.

This chain uses TRBV7-2 with TRBJ2-7; maybe TRBD1 (5 bases). The V and J ends lost 1 base and 6 bases respectively, with 16 bases between them. Germline V lookup: CDR1 SGHTA, CDR2 FQGNSA. This CDR3 spans 15 amino acids. The CDR3 region has the DNA TGTGCCAGCAGCTTAGAACCTCAGGGAAGGGGCGAGCAGTACTTC. Translated: CASSLEPQGRGEQYF.

This clone was observed once. The V and J genes are TRBV5-1 and TRBJ2-6; 10 nucleotides align to TRBD1. Germline assignment: CDR1 SGHRS and CDR2 YFSETQ. The CDR3 length is 19 residues. V shed 3 bases and J 6 bases; nucleotides not matched to a gene: 15. CDR3 nucleotide sequence: TGCGCCAGCAGCTACAACCGACTCCGGGACAGGGGTGAGGCCAACGTCCTGACTTTC. This gives the protein CASSYNRLRDRGEANVLTF.

The V and J genes are TRBV5-1 and TRBJ2-1, with a weak D call TRBD2 (6 bases). The CDR3 is 17 amino acids. Germline loops: CDR1 SGHRS, CDR2 YFSETQ. The V gene lost 0 bases and the J gene lost 2 bases, with 15 bases spanning the gap. The CDR3 loop is CASSLDRGVPTYNEQFF. CDR3 bases: TGCGCCAGCAGCTTGGATCGCGGGGTGCCTACCTACAATGAGCAGTTCTTC. Looking up the rest from reference TRBV5-1 and TRBJ2-1 gives the full variable domain: KAGVTQTPRYLIKTRGQQVTLSCSPISGHRSVSWYQQTPGQGLQFLFEYFSETQRNKGNFPGRFSGRQFSNSRSEMNVSTLELGDSALYLCASSLDRGVPTYNEQFFGPGTRLTVL.

This clone has more than one count but fewer than ten. The genes are TRBV4-3 and TRBJ1-2, with D perhaps matching TRBD1 (6 bases). The CDR3 consists of 17 residues. Trimming took off 0 bases at V and 2 bases at J, with 16 bases between the two ends. Germline V gene lookup returns CDR1 LGHNA and CDR2 YSLEER. CDR3 DNA sequence: TGCGCCAGCAGCCAAGATCTTTTAACAGGGAGAAACTATGGCTACACCTTC. It encodes CASSQDLLTGRNYGYTF.

The rearrangement joins TRBV29-1 to TRBJ1-2, with a weak D call TRBD1 (6 bases). The CDR3 is made up of 11 amino acids. The V end lost 6 bases, the J end lost 4 bases, and 9 bases lay between the germline ends. Germline lookup yields CDR1 SQVTM and CDR2 ANQGSEA. The CDR3 nucleotides are TGCAGCGTAAAGGACAGCTATGGCTACACCTTC. Its protein is CSVKDSYGYTF.

The chain combines TRBV19 with TRBJ1-5, with D unclear. Germline V lookup: CDR1 LNHDA, CDR2 SQIVND (reference sequence). Trimming took off 6 bases at V and 5 bases at J, with 17 bases between the two ends. The CDR3 totals 15 residues. CDR3 nucleotide sequence: TGTGCCAGTAGCCCCATGTTGGCAGTCTATCAGCCCCAGCATTTT. It yields the protein CASSPMLAVYQPQHF.